The 3 T cell receptor beta chains given below trace back to one sample, sequenced in a study of radiotherapy plus CTLA-4 blockade in lung cancer. The method was immunoSEQ multiplex PCR; TCRdb's version includes in-frame clones alone and lacks a portion of them. The profile shows approximately 97,000 clones, 80% to 90% of them singletons. The sample here was peripheral blood, taken from a patient treated with radiotherapy plus ipilimumab. The receptors originated from a human donor with non-small cell lung cancer who had stable disease on radiotherapy plus ipilimumab.

To note about this clone: The germline gene is not matched at one end of the junction; a read error may be the cause. The chain has TRBV25-1 and TRBJ2-7, with D possibly being TRBD1 (6 bases). Looked up from germline, CDR1 is MGHDK and CDR2 is SYGVNS. The CDR3 covers 14 residues. CDR3 amino acids: CASSRLGTSYEHYF. CDR3 DNA sequence: TGTGCCAGCAGTCGTCTAGGGACATCCTACGAGCACTACTTC.

This clone was detected only once. The chain has TRBV7-3 and TRBJ2-2, with 7 bases identical to TRBD2. Germline V gene sequence: CDR1 SGHTA, CDR2 FQGTGA. Trimming cost V 3 bases and J 0 bases; bases outside gene matches: 7. This CDR3 spans 17 amino acids. The CDR3: CASSLLPSGPNTGELFF. CDR3 bases: TGTGCCAGCAGCTTGTTACCTAGCGGACCGAACACCGGGGAGCTGTTTTTT.

The chain combines TRBV11-2 with TRBJ2-1; D may be TRBD2 (6 bases). In germline, CDR1 is SGHAT, CDR2 FQNNGV. The germline V and J ends were trimmed by 1 base and 7 bases, with 14 bases remaining between them. This CDR3 spans 15 amino acids. CDR3 sequence reads: CASSLGLARRNEQFF. Written as DNA, the CDR3 is TGTGCCAGCAGCTTAGGTCTAGCGCGCAGGAATGAGCAGTTCTTC.